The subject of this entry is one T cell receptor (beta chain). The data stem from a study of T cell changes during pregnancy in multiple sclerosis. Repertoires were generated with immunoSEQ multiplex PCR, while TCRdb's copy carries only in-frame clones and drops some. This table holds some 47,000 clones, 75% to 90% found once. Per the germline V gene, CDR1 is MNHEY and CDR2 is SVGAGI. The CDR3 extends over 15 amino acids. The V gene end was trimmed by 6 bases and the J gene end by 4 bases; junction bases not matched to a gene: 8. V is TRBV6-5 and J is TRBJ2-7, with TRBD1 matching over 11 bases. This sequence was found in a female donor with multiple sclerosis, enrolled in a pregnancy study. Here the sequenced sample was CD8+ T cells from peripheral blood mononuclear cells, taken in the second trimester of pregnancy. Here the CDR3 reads CASSRGQGGWYEQYF. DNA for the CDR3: TGTGCCAGCAGCAGGGGACAGGGGGGTTGGTACGAGCAGTACTTC.